Each of the 24 T cell receptor beta chains below was sequenced from the same sample in a study of cytomegalovirus exposure and HLA in healthy donors (dated by TCRdb to the late 2010s). Libraries came from the immunoSEQ multiplex PCR assay. A mixture of 60 forward primers for TCR Vbeta segments and 13 reverse primers for TCR Jbeta segments was used in the multiplex PCR. This is the immuneACCESS table as TCRdb keeps it, with only in-frame sequences that have V and J called. A part of the clones is gone; compared with another copy, unresolved V genes explain less than half, and the rest is unexplained. Present in this sample are around 260,000 clones, 75% to 90% of which were seen just once. The ten largest make up about 0.3% of the sample. Sequencing was done on a sample of PBMCs. These receptors came from a girl aged 2 to 9 in good health and CMV-seronegative.

The rearrangement uses TRBV27 and TRBJ1-1; 7 bases are a match to TRBD1. The V gene end was trimmed by 8 bases and the J gene end by 1 base; junction bases not matched to a gene: 4. The CDR3 length is 13 residues. Germline V lookup: CDR1 MNHEY, CDR2 SMNVEV (reference sequence). CDR3 region: CASGRTGNTEAFF. DNA for the CDR3: TGTGCCAGCGGAAGGACAGGGAACACTGAAGCTTTCTTT.

As for this clone: The sample contains more than one DNA sequence encoding this CDR3. The J gene is TRBJ1-4, the V gene TRBV9, with TRBD1 as a possible D gene (5 bases). The CDR3 covers 16 residues. The V and J ends lost 2 bases and 7 bases respectively, with 18 bases between them. Germline-derived CDR1 and CDR2 are SGDLS and YYNGEE. Here the CDR3 reads CASSVSQGSYGEKLFF. The CDR3 DNA is TGTGCCAGCAGCGTGTCTCAGGGCTCCTACGGTGAAAAACTGTTTTTT.

This chain links TRBV19 with TRBJ2-1, with TRBD2 as a possible D gene (6 bases). Looked up from germline, CDR1 is LNHDA and CDR2 is SQIVND (reference sequence). V lost 8 bases to trimming and J lost 10 bases, with 12 bases between them. The CDR3 spans 11 residues. Here the CDR3 DNA reads TGTGCCAGTTACAGGAGCGGGGAGCAGTTCTTC. Translated: CASYRSGEQFF. Combining the CDR3 with reference TRBV19 and TRBJ2-1 gives the whole variable domain DGGITQSPKYLFRKEGQNVTLSCEQNLNHDAMYWYRQDPGQGLRLIYYSQIVNDFQKGDIAEGYSVSREKKESFPLTVTSAQKNPTAFYLCASYRSGEQFFGPGTRLTVL.

V and J are TRBV29-1 and TRBJ2-3; TRBD1 might be the D (5 bases). Germline assignment: CDR1 SQVTM and CDR2 ANQGSEA. CDR3 length equals 13 residues. With 1 base removed from V and 6 bases from J, the gap between germline ends came to 11 bases. CDR3 nucleotide sequence: TGCAGCGTTGAAGGGGGCGCCCACGATACGCAGTATTTT. Encoded protein: CSVEGGAHDTQYF.

The V call is TRBV18, the J call TRBJ2-7, with 10 bases that match TRBD1. This CDR3 is built from 17 residues. Germline V CDR1 and CDR2: KGHSH, LQKENI. J lost 6 bases, V lost 3 bases, and 14 bases had no gene match. The CDR3 DNA reads as TGTGCCAGCTCACCCCCAATTACCGGGACAGGGGTTCTCGAGCAGTACTTC. This encodes CASSPPITGTGVLEQYF.

J is TRBJ1-2 and V is TRBV28; D gene uncertain. Germline values: CDR1 MDHEN, CDR2 SYDVKM. Trimming took 2 bases from V and 1 from J, leaving 8 bases between them. The CDR3 extends over 14 amino acids. The CDR3 region has the DNA TGTGCCAGCAGTTTACTACAGAGTAACTATGGCTACACCTTC. It encodes CASSLLQSNYGYTF.

The chain is built from TRBV2 and TRBJ2-5, with unresolved D. The V gene's germline CDR1 is SNHLY and CDR2 FYNNEI. The CDR3 spans 14 residues. Trimming removed 0 bases at V and 3 bases at J, with 8 bases between. This chain's CDR3 is CASSEAQLKETQYF. The DNA for the CDR3 is TGTGCCAGCAGTGAAGCGCAACTCAAAGAGACCCAGTACTTC.

This clone was detected only once. This rearrangement joins TRBV28 to TRBJ2-1, with 8 bases matching TRBD2. The V and J ends lost 5 bases and 4 bases, in that order; junction bases with no gene match: 10. Germline CDR1 MDHEN, CDR2 SYDVKM. The CDR3 spans 16 residues. CDR3 protein: CASSPPPGGGYNEQFF. The CDR3 DNA sequence: TGTGCCAGCAGTCCCCCCCCGGGGGGGGGTTACAATGAGCAGTTCTTC.

The chain recombines TRBV5-6 with TRBJ2-3, with 12 nucleotides matching TRBD1. The CDR3 runs 17 residues. V gave up 2 bases and J gave up 5 bases; unmatched junction bases: 9. Germline-derived CDR1 and CDR2 are SGHDT and YYEEEE. This CDR3 reads CASSLDIGTGGRDTQYF. CDR3 nucleotide sequence: TGTGCCAGCAGCTTAGACATCGGGACAGGGGGCCGAGATACGCAGTATTTT.

This clone was detected only a few times. The J gene is TRBJ2-2, the V gene TRBV4-1, with 11 positions matching TRBD1. V was clipped by 1 base and J by 6 bases; unmatched bases: 4. The length of the CDR3 is 16 residues. Germline values: CDR1 MGHRA, CDR2 YSYEKL. In DNA, the CDR3 is TGCGCCAGCAGCCAAGTCGGACAGGGGGCGCCCGGGGAGCTGTTTTTT. This sequence encodes CASSQVGQGAPGELFF.

This clone was observed once. The chain uses TRBV19 and TRBJ2-3; 9 bases line up with TRBD2. This CDR3 comprises 16 residues. J gave up 1 base and V 2 bases, and 4 bases lay outside the gene matches. The V gene's germline CDR1 is LNHDA and CDR2 SQIVND (reference sequence). DNA of the CDR3: TGTGCCAGTAGTATACTAGCGGGGCCCCGCACAGATACGCAGTATTTT. Translation: CASSILAGPRTDTQYF.

The chain has TRBV5-1 and TRBJ1-4; D possibly corresponds to TRBD1 (6 bases). Germline CDR1 reads SGHRS; CDR2 reads YFSETQ. The CDR3 is 14 residues long. V was pared by 4 bases and J by 4 bases, with 11 bases between. As DNA, the CDR3 is TGCGCCAGCAGCCTGGGACAAATTAATGAAAAACTGTTTTTT. It specifies CASSLGQINEKLFF. Variable domain in full (rest from reference TRBV5-1 and TRBJ1-4): KAGVTQTPRYLIKTRGQQVTLSCSPISGHRSVSWYQQTPGQGLQFLFEYFSETQRNKGNFPGRFSGRQFSNSRSEMNVSTLELGDSALYLCASSLGQINEKLFFGSGTQLSVL.

A single count supports this clone. The chain links TRBV27 to TRBJ2-6; no definite D call. The CDR3 runs to 16 residues. V was clipped by 3 bases and J by 0 bases, with 9 bases between them. Germline CDR1 is MNHEY and CDR2 is SMNVEV (reference sequence). The DNA of the CDR3 is TGTGCCAGCAGTTTGCGACACATCTCTGGGGCCAACGTCCTGACTTTC. Encoded protein: CASSLRHISGANVLTF. The full variable domain, with the rest looked up from reference TRBV27 and TRBJ2-6, is EAQVTQNPRYLITVTGKKLTVTCSQNMNHEYMSWYRQDPGLGLRQIYYSMNVEVTDKGDVPEGYKVSRKEKRNFPLILESPSPNQTSLYFCASSLRHISGANVLTFGAGSRLTVL.

The chain recombines TRBV7-9 with TRBJ2-7; 7 bases align to TRBD2. Germline assignment: CDR1 SEHNR and CDR2 FQNEAQ (reference sequence). This CDR3 comprises 16 residues. V shed 8 bases, J shed 0 bases, and the junction held 13 bases outside the gene matches. CDR3 DNA sequence: TGTGCCAGCGGTAAAACGAGCGGGGCGCTCTCCTACGAGCAGTACTTC. Translating it yields CASGKTSGALSYEQYF.

CDR3 DNA: TGTGCCACCAGCAGAGAAAGTCAGGGCGGGAATACTGAGCAGTTCTTC. Protein product: CATSRESQGGNTEQFF. V and J are TRBV15 and TRBJ2-1; D is perhaps TRBD2 (6 bases). This CDR3 spans 16 amino acids. CDR1 is LNHNV, CDR2 YYDKDF, per germline (reference sequence). Trimming shortened V by 0 bases and J by 9 bases, and 18 bases separated the two germline ends.

This chain uses TRBV28 with TRBJ1-5, with D perhaps TRBD1 (6 bases). Germline values: CDR1 MDHEN, CDR2 SYDVKM. The CDR3 is 15 residues long. Trimming took 6 bases from V and 3 from J, leaving 15 bases between them. The CDR3 spells CASRTKDSSNQPQHF. The CDR3 region has the DNA TGTGCCAGCAGAACTAAGGACAGTTCCAATCAGCCCCAGCATTTT.

This clone has only one observation. The V and J genes are TRBV19 and TRBJ1-2; D is ambiguous. Germline V gives CDR1 LNHDA, CDR2 SQIVND (reference sequence). With 5 bases removed from V and 4 bases from J, the gap between germline ends came to 11 bases. This CDR3 has 13 amino acids. The CDR3 loop reads CASSLEGGYGYTF. Written as DNA, the CDR3 is TGTGCCAGTAGTCTTGAGGGAGGCTATGGCTACACCTTC.

The chain links TRBV7-9 to TRBJ2-1, with TRBD2 identical over 11 bases. From germline, CDR1 is SEHNR and CDR2 FQNEAQ (reference sequence). The V gene end was trimmed by 1 base and the J gene end by 5 bases; junction bases not matched to a gene: 10. The CDR3 spans 18 residues. DNA of the CDR3: TGTGCCAGCAGCTTAGAGGCTAGCGGGGGGAGCTGGAACAATGAGCAGTTCTTC. Residues: CASSLEASGGSWNNEQFF.

The chain is built from TRBV9 and TRBJ2-3, with 8 bases that match TRBD2. This CDR3 comprises 16 residues. Germline V CDR1 and CDR2: SGDLS, YYNGEE. V was clipped by 3 bases and J by 4 bases; unmatched bases: 10. In nucleotides, the CDR3 is TGTGCCAGCAGCGCGTCTGGAGCGGGAGTGCCAGATACGCAGTATTTT. Its translation: CASSASGAGVPDTQYF.

This chain uses TRBV27 with TRBJ2-7; 8 bases are shared with TRBD2. In germline, CDR1 is MNHEY, CDR2 SMNVEV (reference sequence). The ends lost 2 bases at V and 4 bases at J; junction bases unmatched: 1. CDR3 length: 13 residues. In nucleotides, the CDR3 is TGTGCCAGCAGTTTAGGGACTAGATACGAGCAGTACTTC. Encoded protein: CASSLGTRYEQYF.

The chain couples TRBV30 to TRBJ1-5; D possibly corresponds to TRBD1 (6 bases). Germline CDR1 is GTSNPN and CDR2 is SVGIG (reference sequence). The CDR3 loop spans 14 amino acids. V dropped 3 bases and J dropped 7 bases, with 16 bases sitting between them. The CDR3 protein is CAWSGLDSAQPQHF. The CDR3 bases are TGTGCCTGGAGCGGACTGGACAGCGCCCAGCCCCAGCATTTT. The full variable domain, with the rest looked up from reference TRBV30 and TRBJ1-5, is SQTIHQWPATLVQPVGSPLSLECTVEGTSNPNLYWYRQAAGRGLQLLFYSVGIGQISSEVPQNLSASRPQDRQFILSSKKLLLSDSGFYLCAWSGLDSAQPQHFGDGTRLSIL.

This clone was counted a few times. The rearrangement uses TRBV7-9 and TRBJ1-1; the match to TRBD1 covers 7 bases. The V gene's germline CDR1 is SEHNR and CDR2 FQNEAQ (reference sequence). V dropped 0 bases and J dropped 11; count of bases not matched to a gene: 12. This CDR3 is 15 amino acids long. DNA of the CDR3: TGTGCCAGCAGCTTAGCGGGACAGTTTGCCGGAGGGGCTTTCTTT. Translation: CASSLAGQFAGGAFF. The variable domain in full, with the rest retrieved from reference TRBV7-9 and TRBJ1-1, is DTGVSQNPRHKITKRGQNVTFRCDPISEHNRLYWYRQTLGQGPEFLTYFQNEAQLEKSRLLSDRFSAERPKGSFSTLEIQRTEQGDSAMYLCASSLAGQFAGGAFFGQGTRLTVV.

In its sample, this clone was seen a few times. The chain employs TRBV9 and TRBJ2-3, with D possibly being TRBD1 (5 bases). The CDR3 sequence is 17 residues long. The germline V gene encodes CDR1 SGDLS and CDR2 YYNGEE. The V gene lost 0 bases and the J gene lost 1 base, with 15 bases spanning the gap. CDR3 amino acids: CASSVASRDEGTDTQYF. The CDR3 nucleotides read TGTGCCAGCAGCGTAGCGTCCAGGGATGAGGGCACAGATACGCAGTATTTT.

The chain carries TRBV2 and TRBJ2-7; D is unresolved. The germline gives CDR1 SNHLY, CDR2 FYNNEI. The V gene lost 3 bases and the J gene lost 6 bases, with 6 bases spanning the gap. The CDR3 has 11 residues. The CDR3 bases are TGTGCCAGCAGTGAGCTCGGCGAGCAGTACTTC. This sequence encodes CASSELGEQYF.